A selection of T cell receptor beta chains follows, all from one sample in a study of CD8+ T cells in alopecia areata. Method: immunoSEQ multiplex PCR; TCRdb's copy keeps in-frame clones and lacks some. This table has some 20,000 clones, 60% to 70% appearing once. Sequencing input: CD4+ Tregs sorted from blood. All receptors derive from a human donor with alopecia areata. Both conserved end residues are part of each CDR3. A D gene is named only where the DNA matches it firmly. Clone size is stated in some rows and not others, as once, few, many or a class when expanded.

>TRBJ1-5|TRBV2|-|-
TGTGCCAGCAGTGTACAGGGTAGGGTTGGTGGTCAGCCCCAGCATTTT
CASSVQGRVGGQPQHF
>TRBJ2-7|TRBV7-9|TRBD2|few
TGTGCCAGCAGCTTATCGGCTAGCGGAGGATACGAGCAGTACTTC
CASSLSASGGYEQYF
>TRBJ2-7|TRBV6-5|-|few
TGTGCCAGTTCAAGGCGGGACCTACGAGAGCAGTACTTC
CASSRRDLREQYF
>TRBJ1-1|TRBV19|-|-
TGTGCCAGTACCCTACAGATGAACACTGAAGCTTTCTTT
CASTLQMNTEAFF
>TRBJ2-1|TRBV7-2|-|few
TGTGCCAGCAGCTTAGACCCGCAGGGGCACAATGAGCAGTTCTTC
CASSLDPQGHNEQFF
>TRBJ2-1|TRBV28|-|few
TGTGCCAGCAGTTTATCATTCCGGCTGTTTGCGGGATACAATGAGCAGTTCTTC
CASSLSFRLFAGYNEQFF
>TRBJ2-1|TRBV30|-|few
TGTGCCTGGACTGGAACCTACAATGAGCAGTTCTTC
CAWTGTYNEQFF
>TRBJ2-5|TRBV5-6|-|-
TGTGCCAGCAGCACCCGTCTGGGGGAGACCCAGTACTTC
CASSTRLGETQYF
>TRBJ1-4|TRBV18|TRBD1|few
TGTGCCAGCTCATTCGGACAGGGGGCCGATGAAAAACTGTTTTTT
CASSFGQGADEKLFF
>TRBJ1-3|TRBV30|-|-
TGTGCCGGCTCTACCGGGACGGTCTTCCTCGAGTCTGGAAACACCATATATTTT
CAGSTGTVFLESGNTIYF
>TRBJ2-5|TRBV6-6|-|once
TGTGCCAGCAGTTACGTGGGGATTCAAGAGACCCAGTACTTC
CASSYVGIQETQYF
>TRBJ2-3|TRBV29-1|-|few
TGCAGCGTTGATAGGGGGAGGCCAGATACGCAGTATTTT
CSVDRGRPDTQYF
>TRBJ2-1|TRBV25-1|-|few
TGTGCCAGCAGTGAACGCAAAAGCCCGCTCCGTGAGCAGTTCTTC
CASSERKSPLREQFF
>TRBJ2-1|TRBV7-2|TRBD2|few
TGTGCCAGCAGCCCCCGGACTAGCGGGGGGGCCTACAATGAGCAGTTCTTC
CASSPRTSGGAYNEQFF
>TRBJ1-2|TRBV27|-|-
TGTGCCAGCAGTATGCAGAGGGACTATGGCTACACCTTC
CASSMQRDYGYTF
>TRBJ2-1|TRBV7-2|-|-
TGTGCCAGCAGCCAACCGGGTCGCCTTTACAATGAGCAGTTCTTC
CASSQPGRLYNEQFF
>TRBJ2-5|TRBV7-2|-|few
TGTGCCAGCAGTCGCCCCAAGGCAGAGACCCAGTACTTC
CASSRPKAETQYF
>TRBJ2-5|TRBV18|-|-
TGTGCCAGCTCACGTGGGGGCCGAGAGACCCAGTACTTC
CASSRGGRETQYF
>TRBJ2-7|TRBV5-1|-|-
TGCGCCAGCAGTGGCAACTCCTACGAGCAGTACTTC
CASSGNSYEQYF
>TRBJ2-7|TRBV4-3|TRBD2|-
TGCGCCAGCAGCCAAGTGCGTGCTAGCGGGAGGTACGAGCAGTACTTC
CASSQVRASGRYEQYF
>TRBJ2-7|TRBV5-1|TRBD1|-
TGCGCCAGCAGTCATCTACAGGGGGCCTTCAACGAGCAGTACTTC
CASSHLQGAFNEQYF
>TRBJ2-6|TRBV2|-|-
TGTGCCAGCAGTGAGCGAGAGGGAGGCTCCCGGTACCCTGGGGCCAACGTCCTGACTTTC
CASSEREGGSRYPGANVLTF
>TRBJ2-3|TRBV19|TRBD1|-
TGTGCCAGTAGTACGGACAGGGTGCAACCCTCAGATACGCAGTATTTT
CASSTDRVQPSDTQYF
>TRBJ2-5|TRBV19|-|-
TGTGCCAGTAGTATGGGAGGGGGCCTCGAGACCCAGTACTTC
CASSMGGGLETQYF
>TRBJ2-3|TRBV10-1|-|-
TGCGCCAGCAGTGGCCCGGGGACTCGCACAGATACGCAGTATTTT
CASSGPGTRTDTQYF
>TRBJ1-2|TRBV10-3|-|-
TGTGCCATCAGTGAGTCGACACCTAACTATGGCTACACCTTC
CAISESTPNYGYTF
>TRBJ2-3|TRBV18|-|few
TGTGCCAGCTCACCACGGGCTTCTAGCACAGATACGCAGTATTTT
CASSPRASSTDTQYF
>TRBJ1-2|TRBV28|-|-
TGTGCCAGCACCCCGGGTCTCTATGGCTACACCTTC
CASTPGLYGYTF
>TRBJ2-3|TRBV5-4|TRBD2|-
TGTGCCAGCAGCTTGGGGCTTACTAGCGGGGGCAGCACAGATACGCAGTATTTT
CASSLGLTSGGSTDTQYF
>TRBJ2-2|TRBV30|-|-
TGTGCCTGGAGTGTTCTGAACACCGGGGAGCTGTTTTTT
CAWSVLNTGELFF
>TRBJ2-2|TRBV10-3|TRBD2|medium-sized
TGTGCCATCAGACTAGCGGACACCGGGGAGCTGTTTTTT
CAIRLADTGELFF
>TRBJ2-2|TRBV2|-|once
TGTGCCAGCTCGGGTCAGGTCACCGGGGAGCTGTTTTTT
CASSGQVTGELFF
>TRBJ2-1|TRBV5-6|-|few
TGTGCCAGCAGTGGAAGGGTAATGGGTGAGCAGTTCTTC
CASSGRVMGEQFF
>TRBJ2-1|TRBV29-1|-|few
TGCAGCGTCGGACCGGGGAACAATGAGCAGTTCTTC
CSVGPGNNEQFF
>TRBJ2-7|TRBV7-2|-|-
TGTGCCAGCAGCTTAGCGCTAGGACTCTCCTACGAGCAGTACTTC
CASSLALGLSYEQYF
>TRBJ2-6|TRBV18|-|-
TGTGCCAGCTCACCAGATGGGGTGGGATCGTCTGGGGCCAACGTCCTGACTTTC
CASSPDGVGSSGANVLTF